The 25 T cell receptor beta chains given below trace back to one sample, sequenced in a study of cytomegalovirus exposure and HLA in healthy donors. The PCR was carried out with 60 Vbeta primers and 13 Jbeta primers. Profiling relied on immunoSEQ multiplex PCR, and the TCRdb table lists in-frame clones only, not all of them. The sample includes roughly 100,000 clones, approximately 79% of them seen just once. Sequenced sample: PBMCs. These receptors originate from a man aged 30 to 39 in good health and CMV-seropositive.

This clone was seen only once. The V gene is TRBV9, the J gene TRBJ1-2; 9 bases line up with TRBD1. Germline V gene lookup returns CDR1 SGDLS and CDR2 YYNGEE. The V segment lost 3 bases and the J segment 6 bases; nucleotides outside the gene matches: 12. The CDR3 totals 16 residues. The CDR3 DNA follows: TGTGCCAGCAGCGAGCCCCGGGCGACAGGGGGGGATGGCTACACCTTC. Translation gives CASSEPRATGGDGYTF.

The rearrangement uses TRBV7-2 and TRBJ1-2; TRBD1 is a possible D gene (5 bases). V lost 4 bases and J lost 4, with 10 bases in between. CDR3 length: 13 residues. Germline-derived CDR1 and CDR2 are SGHTA and FQGNSA. CDR3 amino acids: CASSSDRLYGYTF. For the CDR3, the DNA is TGTGCCAGCAGCTCAGACAGACTCTATGGCTACACCTTC. The variable domain in full, with the rest retrieved from reference TRBV7-2 and TRBJ1-2, is GAGVSQSPSNKVTEKGKDVELRCDPISGHTALYWYRQSLGQGLEFLIYFQGNSAPDKSGLPSDRFSAERTGGSVSTLTIQRTQQEDSAVYLCASSSDRLYGYTFGSGTRLTVV.

The J gene is TRBJ2-7, the V gene TRBV30, with D possibly TRBD2 on 5 matching bases. CDR1 is GTSNPN, CDR2 SVGIG, per germline (reference sequence). V was clipped by 2 bases and J by 5 bases, with 13 bases between them. The CDR3 consists of 13 residues. CDR3 sequence: CAWSTTDGDEQYF. CDR3 DNA sequence: TGTGCCTGGAGTACGACTGACGGGGACGAGCAGTACTTC.

The chain combines TRBV12-5 with TRBJ1-2; D possibly corresponds to TRBD1 (6 bases). V shed 7 bases and J shed 2 bases, with 8 bases lying between them. CDR3 length: 12 residues. CDR1 and CDR2 from the germline V gene are LGHNT and FRNRAP. The CDR3 here is CASVDRNYGYTF. The CDR3 DNA reads as TGTGCTAGTGTCGACAGGAACTATGGCTACACCTTC. Based on the CDR3 plus reference TRBV12-5 and TRBJ1-2, the full variable domain is DARVTQTPRHKVTEMGQEVTMRCQPILGHNTVFWYRQTMMQGLELLAYFRNRAPLDDSGMPKDRFSAEMPDATLATLKIQPSEPRDSAVYFCASVDRNYGYTFGSGTRLTVV.

The CDR3 sequence: CASSLTRTGYNEQFF. The CDR3 nucleotides are TGCGCCAGCAGCCTCACGAGGACAGGCTACAATGAGCAGTTCTTC. The rearrangement uses TRBV5-1 and TRBJ2-1, with TRBD1 matching 7 bases. This CDR3 is 15 amino acids long. Germline-derived CDR1 and CDR2 are SGHRS and YFSETQ. V dropped 4 bases and J dropped 3; count of bases not matched to a gene: 7.

The J gene is TRBJ1-6, the V gene TRBV4-1; a possible D gene is TRBD1 (6 bases). This CDR3 has 15 residues. With 4 bases removed from V and 6 bases from J, the gap between germline ends came to 13 bases. Germline CDR1 and CDR2: MGHRA and YSYEKL. CDR3 in DNA: TGCGCCAGCAGCCCCCAGGGGCTTGGTAATTCACCCCTCCACTTT. It specifies CASSPQGLGNSPLHF.

The chain is built from TRBV29-1 and TRBJ1-2, with D perhaps matching TRBD1 (5 bases). V lost 3 bases and J lost 3, with 20 bases in between. The germline V gene has CDR1 SQVTM and CDR2 ANQGSEA. This CDR3 contains 16 residues. The CDR3 region is CSVDSAGRGTYYGYTF. The CDR3, as DNA: TGCAGCGTTGACTCGGCAGGGCGAGGAACCTACTATGGCTACACCTTC.

The chain is built from TRBV7-3 and TRBJ2-1; tentative D call: TRBD2 (5 bases). The CDR3 totals 13 residues. CDR1 is SGHTA and CDR2 is FQGTGA in the germline V gene. V dropped 5 bases and J dropped 4 bases, with 9 bases sitting between them. The CDR3, as DNA: TGTGCCAGCAGCCGCGGACTTTACAATGAGCAGTTCTTC. This gives the protein CASSRGLYNEQFF.

V usage is TRBV6-5 and J usage is TRBJ1-6; 8 nucleotides align to TRBD1. The CDR3 loop spans 15 amino acids. The germline gives CDR1 MNHEY, CDR2 SVGAGI. V shed 5 bases and J 8 bases; nucleotides not matched to a gene: 8. CDR3 region: CASSAPGQAYSPLHF. As DNA, the CDR3 is TGTGCCAGCAGTGCTCCGGGACAGGCCTATTCACCCCTCCACTTT.

The genes are TRBV28 and TRBJ2-1; maybe TRBD1 (5 bases). V lost 4 bases and J lost 6, with 7 bases in between. Looked up from germline, CDR1 is MDHEN and CDR2 is SYDVKM. The CDR3 contains 12 residues. The CDR3 loop reads CASSSTVNEQFF. CDR3 sequence (DNA): TGTGCCAGCAGTTCGACAGTCAATGAGCAGTTCTTC.

The DNA of the CDR3 is TGTGCCAGCTCCTGGACAGGGGGCAACAATGAGCAGTTCTTC. It encodes CASSWTGGNNEQFF. The rearrangement uses TRBV6-1 and TRBJ2-1; the match to TRBD1 covers 11 bases. V lost 8 bases, J lost 5 bases, and 5 bases stayed unmatched. The germline V gene encodes CDR1 MNHNS and CDR2 SASEGT. The CDR3 sequence is 14 residues long.

The chain combines TRBV11-1 with TRBJ2-1; D might be TRBD2 (5 bases). V was clipped by 1 base and J by 5 bases, with 9 bases between them. The germline V gene encodes CDR1 SGHAT and CDR2 FQDESV (reference sequence). The length of the CDR3 is 14 residues. CDR3 region: CASSLGLQNNEQFF. DNA of the CDR3: TGTGCCAGCAGCTTAGGACTACAAAACAATGAGCAGTTCTTC. Looking up the rest from reference TRBV11-1 and TRBJ2-1 gives the full variable domain: EAEVAQSPRYKITEKSQAVAFWCDPISGHATLYWYRQILGQGPELLVQFQDESVVDDSQLPKDRFSAERLKGVDSTLKIQPAELGDSAMYLCASSLGLQNNEQFFGPGTRLTVL.

This chain uses TRBV9 with TRBJ2-1, with 8 positions matching TRBD2. The germline V gene has CDR1 SGDLS and CDR2 YYNGEE. V dropped 0 bases and J dropped 5; count of bases not matched to a gene: 7. The CDR3 extends over 16 amino acids. CDR3 residues: CASSVGGAGVNNEQFF. The CDR3 DNA reads as TGTGCCAGCAGCGTAGGGGGAGCGGGGGTTAACAATGAGCAGTTCTTC.

This clone appeared once. The gene calls are TRBV6-1 and TRBJ2-7; TRBD2 matches at 8 bases. V lost 11 bases to trimming and J lost 0 bases; unmatched junction nucleotides: 9. The CDR3 contains 14 residues. The germline gives CDR1 MNHNS, CDR2 SASEGT. This chain's CDR3 is CAGSGGVSSYEQYF. CDR3 coding DNA: TGTGCCGGGTCGGGGGGGGTGAGCTCCTACGAGCAGTACTTC.

This clone occurred a few times. This chain joins TRBV4-3 and TRBJ1-2; TRBD1 agrees at 7 bases. The CDR3 length is 16 residues. Trimming cost V 0 bases and J 2 bases; bases outside gene matches: 6. The germline V gene encodes CDR1 LGHNA and CDR2 YSLEER. DNA for the CDR3: TGCGCCAGCAGCCAAGATGGAGGGGGCATCAACTATGGCTACACCTTC. Encoded protein: CASSQDGGGINYGYTF.

V is TRBV5-1 and J is TRBJ1-5, with TRBD1 identical over 9 bases. CDR3 size: 20 residues. The V gene's germline CDR1 is SGHRS and CDR2 YFSETQ. V lost 2 bases, J lost 0 bases, and 15 bases stayed unmatched. CDR3 nucleotides: TGCGCCAGCAGCTTTAGTAGGGCCGGCTACAGGGGGCTTAGCAATCAGCCCCAGCATTTT. As protein: CASSFSRAGYRGLSNQPQHF.

The chain employs TRBV19 and TRBJ1-1, with TRBD1 as a possible D gene (6 bases). Trimming pared 3 bases from V and 1 base from J, leaving 12 bases between. Germline values: CDR1 LNHDA, CDR2 SQIVND (reference sequence). The CDR3 has 15 amino acids. The CDR3 DNA reads as TGTGCCAGTAGTATGACAGGCTTCGGGAACACTGAAGCTTTCTTT. It specifies CASSMTGFGNTEAFF.

The CDR3 protein is CASSARWGGAGNQPQHF. The CDR3 DNA follows: TGTGCCAGCAGTGCAAGGTGGGGGGGCGCGGGCAATCAGCCCCAGCATTTT. J is TRBJ1-5 and V is TRBV6-1, with TRBD1 as a possible D gene (6 bases). With 4 bases removed from V and 2 bases from J, the gap between germline ends came to 18 bases. Germline V CDR1 and CDR2: MNHNS, SASEGT. This CDR3 has 17 residues.

The chain uses TRBV6-6 and TRBJ1-1, with D unresolved. CDR1 and CDR2 from the germline V gene are MNHNY and SVGAGI (reference sequence). This CDR3 has 12 amino acids. The V and J ends lost 1 base and 7 bases respectively, with 7 bases between them. CDR3 coding DNA: TGTGCCAGCAGTTACTGGGAGGGTGAAGCTTTCTTT. Translation gives CASSYWEGEAFF.

V is TRBV4-1 and J is TRBJ1-2, with D possibly being TRBD1 (6 bases). The germline V gene has CDR1 MGHRA and CDR2 YSYEKL. The V and J ends lost 1 base and 4 bases respectively, with 13 bases between them. This CDR3 spans 15 amino acids. In nucleotides, the CDR3 is TGCGCCAGCAGCCAAGGTCGAGACAGGAGCTATGGCTACACCTTC. As protein: CASSQGRDRSYGYTF.

This clone was observed a single time. The rearrangement links TRBV15 to TRBJ2-2; D possibly corresponds to TRBD1 (6 bases). The CDR3 sequence is 13 residues long. Germline CDR1 is LNHNV and CDR2 is YYDKDF (reference sequence). The V gene lost 4 bases and the J gene lost 6 bases, with 9 bases spanning the gap. Here the CDR3 reads CATSTTGSGELFF. Written as DNA, the CDR3 is TGTGCCACCAGCACTACAGGGTCCGGGGAGCTGTTTTTT.

The chain combines TRBV5-4 with TRBJ1-6, with D unresolved. CDR3 length: 17 residues. V lost 4 bases and J 2 bases, leaving 16 bases between the germline ends. Germline V gene lookup returns CDR1 SGHNT and CDR2 YYREEE (reference sequence). The CDR3 reads CASSLGPPGTYNSPLHF. The CDR3, as DNA: TGTGCCAGCAGCCTTGGTCCTCCTGGCACCTATAATTCACCCCTCCACTTT.

The chain joins TRBV5-1 to TRBJ2-5; D might be TRBD2 (7 bases). The end of the DNA fits TRBJ2-7 better, so the J call may be wrong. From germline, CDR1 is SGHRS and CDR2 YFSETQ. This CDR3 has 15 amino acids. CDR3 residues: CASSLAGYREGEQYF. The DNA for the CDR3 is TGCGCCAGCAGCTTGGCCGGTTACAGGGAGGGCGAGCAGTACTTC.

This rearrangement joins TRBV25-1 to TRBJ1-5, with 10 positions matching TRBD1. Trimming removed 2 bases from V and 5 bases from J; junction bases left unmatched: 0. There are 14 residues in the CDR3. Germline lookup yields CDR1 MGHDK and CDR2 SYGVNS. The CDR3 DNA sequence: TGTGCCAGCAGTGAAGGGACAGGGGATCAGCCCCAGCATTTT. Translating it yields CASSEGTGDQPQHF.

A few counts support this clone. The CDR3 here is CASSIGAPGYGYTF. In DNA form, the CDR3 reads TGTGCCAGTAGTATAGGGGCGCCCGGCTATGGCTACACCTTC. The V call is TRBV19, the J call TRBJ1-2, with D uncertain. The V and J ends lost 1 base and 4 bases respectively, with 10 bases between them. The CDR3 has 14 amino acids. Germline loops: CDR1 LNHDA, CDR2 SQIVND (reference sequence).